This TCR beta chain was captured in a study of PD-L1 blockade in urothelial cancer. The overall study: After treatment start, blood was analyzed at 3 weeks (second dose) and at 6 weeks. A median of approximately 150,000 T cells was found in the blood samples.

Profiling relied on immunoSEQ multiplex PCR, and the TCRdb table lists in-frame clones only, not all of them. Here the sample spans approximately 79,000 clones, around 90% being singletons. Urothelial carcinoma in patients was locally advanced or metastatic. The junction had 9 bases not matched to a gene; V was cut back by 5 bases and J by 0 bases. Germline V gene data show CDR1 as SGHTA and CDR2 as FQGNSA. CDR3 length: 16 residues. The sample was PBMCs, taken around atezolizumab (anti-PD-L1) treatment. The clonotype originates from a woman aged 70-85 years with urothelial cancer. J is TRBJ1-2 and V is TRBV7-2, with 7 bases that match TRBD1. The CDR3 nucleotides read TGTGCCAGCAGCCCGAAGTCAGGGGGAACTAACTATGGCTACACCTTC. Amino acid sequence: CASSPKSGGTNYGYTF.